Following are 30 T cell receptor beta chains from one sample sequenced in a study of cytotoxic CD8 clonotypes in ibrutinib-treated CLL. Only in-frame clones appear in the TCRdb table, and some are missing; sequencing was by immunoSEQ multiplex PCR. The sample holds about 50,000 clones; 50% to 65% are singletons and the top ten take 28%. The input for sequencing was PBMCs, taken after 24 months of ibrutinib treatment. The receptors derive from a human donor with chronic lymphocytic leukemia.

This rearrangement joins TRBV28 to TRBJ1-3, with unresolved D. Germline CDR1 and CDR2: MDHEN and SYDVKM. Trimming shortened V by 2 bases and J by 7 bases, and 9 bases separated the two germline ends. CDR3 length equals 13 residues. The CDR3 reads CASSLLRGNTIYF. CDR3 nucleotide sequence: TGTGCCAGCAGTTTACTACGAGGTAACACCATATATTTT. The variable domain in full, with the rest retrieved from reference TRBV28 and TRBJ1-3, is DVKVTQSSRYLVKRTGEKVFLECVQDMDHENMFWYRQDPGLGLRLIYFSYDVKMKEKGDIPEGYSVSREKKERFSLILESASTNQTSMYLCASSLLRGNTIYFGEGSWLTVV.

The chain carries TRBV27 and TRBJ2-6, with D possibly matching TRBD1 (6 bases). The CDR3 runs to 17 residues. The germline V gene encodes CDR1 MNHEY and CDR2 SMNVEV (reference sequence). Trimming removed 8 bases at V and 0 bases at J, with 17 bases between. The CDR3 DNA reads TGTGCCAGCGGAGAGGGACACTTCAGCTCTGGGGCCAACGTCCTGACTTTC. Translating gives CASGEGHFSSGANVLTF.

In its sample, this clone was seen many times. The chain joins TRBV27 to TRBJ2-7; tentatively, D is TRBD1 or TRBD2 (5 bases each). Trimming removed 2 bases from V and 2 bases from J, with 13 bases in between. This CDR3 has 15 amino acids. The V gene's germline CDR1 is MNHEY and CDR2 SMNVEV (reference sequence). The CDR3 DNA reads as TGTGCCAGCAGTTTAAGACCGGTGGGGGCCTACGAGCAGTACTTC. It encodes CASSLRPVGAYEQYF.

The gene calls are TRBV6-6 and TRBJ2-5; the D is unclear. Germline CDR1 is MNHNY and CDR2 is SVGAGI (reference sequence). This CDR3 is built from 12 residues. Trimming shortened V by 6 bases and J by 2 bases, and 7 bases separated the two germline ends. The CDR3 loop reads CASSTFQETQYF. The CDR3 coding sequence is TGTGCCAGCAGCACTTTTCAAGAGACCCAGTACTTC.

This chain connects TRBV5-1 to TRBJ2-5, with D perhaps being TRBD1 or TRBD2 (5 bases each). The germline V gene has CDR1 SGHRS and CDR2 YFSETQ. This CDR3 spans 13 amino acids. V was trimmed by 2 bases and J by 6 bases, leaving 11 bases between them. As DNA, the CDR3 is TGCGCCAGCAGCTTCGCAGGGACGAAGACCCAGTACTTC. Amino acid sequence: CASSFAGTKTQYF.

The rearrangement links TRBV19 to TRBJ1-5; TRBD1 agrees at 12 bases. J lost 7 bases, V lost 5 bases, and 6 bases had no gene match. The CDR3 has 15 amino acids. The V gene's germline CDR1 is LNHDA and CDR2 SQIVND (reference sequence). Written as DNA, the CDR3 is TGTGCCAGTAGTGTTGGGACAGGGGGCGGGCAGCCCCAGCATTTT. This gives the protein CASSVGTGGGQPQHF.

V gene TRBV11-3 combines with J gene TRBJ1-1; weak D call: TRBD1 (5 bases). CDR3 length equals 12 residues. Germline-derived CDR1 and CDR2 are SGHNT and YENEEA. Trimming stripped 8 bases from V and 5 bases from J, with 12 bases between. The CDR3 coding sequence is TGTGCCAGCGGGCGCGGGGGGACTGAAGCTTTCTTT. It translates to CASGRGGTEAFF.

The rearrangement links TRBV19 to TRBJ1-1, with 8 nucleotides matching TRBD1. The CDR3 totals 15 residues. Germline CDR1 LNHDA, CDR2 SQIVND (reference sequence). J lost 0 bases, V lost 5 bases, and 5 bases had no gene match. The CDR3 sequence is CASSYRTGLNTEAFF. The DNA of the CDR3 is TGTGCCAGTAGTTACCGGACAGGGTTGAACACTGAAGCTTTCTTT.

The chain combines TRBV25-1 with TRBJ2-5; TRBD1 is a possible D gene (6 bases). Germline V gene lookup returns CDR1 MGHDK and CDR2 SYGVNS. The CDR3 is made up of 15 amino acids. Trimming removed 3 bases from V and 2 bases from J, with 13 bases in between. This CDR3 is CASSEGYRVQETQYF. The CDR3 nucleotides read TGTGCCAGCAGTGAGGGCTACAGGGTACAAGAGACCCAGTACTTC.

This clone was observed a few times. The V call is TRBV6-5, the J call TRBJ1-2; no clear D gene. Trimming left V 6 bases short and J 11 bases short, with 19 bases between. CDR1 is MNHEY, CDR2 SVGAGI, per germline. The CDR3 runs 13 residues. The CDR3 sequence is CASSFDPRGRYTF. The CDR3 DNA is TGTGCCAGCAGCTTCGACCCCCGTGGACGATACACCTTC.

The chain joins TRBV5-4 to TRBJ1-1; 7 nucleotides agree with TRBD1. The CDR3 is 14 residues long. Germline CDR1 and CDR2: SGHNT and YYREEE (reference sequence). Trimming removed 2 bases from V and 0 bases from J; junction bases left unmatched: 1. The CDR3 region is CASSFQGVNTEAFF. CDR3 bases: TGTGCCAGCAGCTTCCAGGGGGTGAACACTGAAGCTTTCTTT.

This clone was seen a single time. The junction does not match germline at one end; this may be a read error. The rearrangement joins TRBV7-7 to TRBJ1-3, with a possible D match to TRBD1 (6 bases). Germline assignment: CDR1 SSHAT and CDR2 FNYEAQ (reference sequence). This CDR3 has 14 amino acids. The CDR3 bases are TGTGCTAGCAGACGACAGGCAACTGGAAACACCATATATTTT. This translates into CASRRQATGNTIYF.

The rearrangement links TRBV6-1 to TRBJ1-6; 7 bases are a match to TRBD1. CDR1 and CDR2 from the germline V gene are MNHNS and SASEGT. V was clipped by 8 bases and J by 9 bases; unmatched bases: 10. CDR3 size: 14 residues. This CDR3 is CASGRQGWGSPLHF. In nucleotides, the CDR3 is TGTGCCAGCGGTAGACAGGGCTGGGGTTCACCCCTCCACTTT.

The genes are TRBV10-3 and TRBJ1-4; no reliable D call. V lost 3 bases and J 3 bases, leaving 5 bases between the germline ends. The germline V gene encodes CDR1 ENHRY and CDR2 SYGVKD. The CDR3 runs 13 residues. This CDR3 reads CAISDRSNEKLFF. The DNA for the CDR3 is TGTGCCATCAGTGACAGGTCTAATGAAAAACTGTTTTTT.

Only one count was recorded for this clone. V and J are TRBV10-3 and TRBJ1-6; no firm D call. Germline CDR1 reads ENHRY; CDR2 reads SYGVKD. The CDR3 length is 12 residues. V dropped 2 bases and J dropped 9 bases, with 5 bases sitting between them. The CDR3 loop is CAISELGSPLHF. In DNA, the CDR3 is TGTGCCATCAGTGAGCTCGGTTCACCCCTCCACTTT.

This clone was recorded once. The rearrangement links TRBV2 to TRBJ1-5; TRBD1 is a possible D gene (5 bases). The CDR3 covers 12 residues. Germline CDR1 SNHLY, CDR2 FYNNEI. Trimming cost V 10 bases and J 7 bases, with 14 bases left between them. The CDR3 bases are TGTGCCACCGCCGCAGGGATGCAGCCCCAGCATTTT. Its protein product is CATAAGMQPQHF.

This sequence joins TRBV19 and TRBJ2-7; D remains unclear. CDR3 length: 13 amino acids. Germline V gene sequence: CDR1 LNHDA, CDR2 SQIVND (reference sequence). The ends were cut back, 4 bases at V and 4 bases at J, with 11 bases in the middle. The CDR3 is CASSTGTPYEQYF. The CDR3 DNA reads TGTGCCAGTAGTACCGGAACCCCTTACGAGCAGTACTTC.

V gene TRBV5-6 combines with J gene TRBJ2-5; 7 nucleotides align to TRBD2. V gave up 4 bases and J gave up 7 bases; unmatched junction bases: 4. CDR1 is SGHDT, CDR2 YYEEEE, per germline. This CDR3 spans 12 amino acids. CDR3 in amino acids: CASSKRGRTQYF. The CDR3 DNA sequence: TGTGCCAGCAGCAAGCGGGGCAGGACCCAGTACTTC.

This sequence joins TRBV11-2 and TRBJ2-5; D is unresolved. Germline loops: CDR1 SGHAT, CDR2 FQNNGV. The CDR3 has 15 amino acids. The V gene lost 3 bases and the J gene lost 1 base, with 12 bases spanning the gap. The CDR3 DNA follows: TGTGCCAGCAGCTTTTGGGGATGGGCCCAAGAGACCCAGTACTTC. It specifies CASSFWGWAQETQYF.

This clone was recorded at least ten times. This chain links TRBV2 with TRBJ2-1; D remains unclear. The CDR3 totals 12 residues. Germline CDR1 and CDR2: SNHLY and FYNNEI. Trimming took off 3 bases at V and 6 bases at J, with 6 bases between the two ends. DNA of the CDR3: TGTGCCAGCAGTGACTACTCCAATGAGCAGTTCTTC. This translates into CASSDYSNEQFF.

V is TRBV27 and J is TRBJ2-4; TRBD1 aligns across 7 bases. With V trimmed by 4 bases and J by 3 bases, 0 bases remained unmatched. Per the germline V gene, CDR1 is MNHEY and CDR2 is SMNVEV (reference sequence). The CDR3 is made up of 13 amino acids. CDR3 DNA: TGTGCCAGCAGTTGGGACAGCAAAAACATTCAGTACTTC. Its translation: CASSWDSKNIQYF.

This clone was counted many times. The chain recombines TRBV5-1 with TRBJ2-1; TRBD2 matches at 7 bases. Trimming at V came to 8 bases and at J to 7 bases, leaving 15 bases not matched to a gene. Germline lookup yields CDR1 SGHRS and CDR2 YFSETQ. The CDR3 is 15 amino acids. As DNA, the CDR3 is TGCGCCAGTATCACGGGGGAGGGACTGGGGAATGAGCAGTTCTTC. Its protein product is CASITGEGLGNEQFF. Based on the CDR3 plus reference TRBV5-1 and TRBJ2-1, the full variable domain is KAGVTQTPRYLIKTRGQQVTLSCSPISGHRSVSWYQQTPGQGLQFLFEYFSETQRNKGNFPGRFSGRQFSNSRSEMNVSTLELGDSALYLCASITGEGLGNEQFFGPGTRLTVL.

A few counts support this clone. The chain links TRBV19 to TRBJ2-1, with 13 nucleotides matching TRBD2. This CDR3 contains 16 residues. Germline lookup yields CDR1 LNHDA and CDR2 SQIVND (reference sequence). V was clipped by 6 bases and J by 8 bases; unmatched bases: 10. CDR3 DNA: TGTGCCAGTAGCCATACTAGCGGGGGGGCCGCGGATGAGCAGTTCTTC. Translated: CASSHTSGGAADEQFF. Full variable domain (remainder filled in from reference TRBV19 and TRBJ2-1): DGGITQSPKYLFRKEGQNVTLSCEQNLNHDAMYWYRQDPGQGLRLIYYSQIVNDFQKGDIAEGYSVSREKKESFPLTVTSAQKNPTAFYLCASSHTSGGAADEQFFGPGTRLTVL.

This clone appeared a few times. V usage is TRBV29-1 and J usage is TRBJ1-1, with D hard to call. V shed 0 bases and J shed 7 bases, with 12 bases lying between them. CDR3 length: 13 residues. Germline CDR1 and CDR2: SQVTM and ANQGSEA. CDR3 amino acids: CSVEDWPADEAFF. CDR3 bases: TGCAGCGTTGAAGATTGGCCAGCCGATGAAGCTTTCTTT.

This chain joins TRBV5-4 and TRBJ2-7, with a weak D call TRBD1 (6 bases). Germline CDR1 SGHNT, CDR2 YYREEE (reference sequence). Trimming shortened V by 4 bases and J by 2 bases, and 16 bases separated the two germline ends. This CDR3 contains 15 residues. This CDR3 reads CASSGATGYTYEQYF. As DNA, the CDR3 is TGTGCCAGCAGCGGAGCGACAGGTTATACCTACGAGCAGTACTTC.

V usage is TRBV5-1 and J usage is TRBJ2-3; D possibly corresponds to TRBD2 (5 bases). This CDR3 region has 15 residues. Germline assignment: CDR1 SGHRS and CDR2 YFSETQ. Trimming pared 0 bases from V and 4 bases from J, leaving 12 bases between. The CDR3 sequence: CASSLEDLNADTQYF. In DNA form, the CDR3 reads TGCGCCAGCAGCTTGGAGGACTTAAACGCAGATACGCAGTATTTT.

The chain carries TRBV5-1 and TRBJ2-1; 9 nucleotides align to TRBD2. V was pared by 0 bases and J by 6 bases, with 7 bases of the junction left unmatched. This CDR3 has 16 amino acids. Germline CDR1 is SGHRS and CDR2 is YFSETQ. In DNA, the CDR3 is TGCGCCAGCAGCTTGGCCCTAGCGGGGTCAGTCAATGAGCAGTTCTTC. Translation gives CASSLALAGSVNEQFF.

This chain uses TRBV14 with TRBJ2-2, with 7 positions matching TRBD1. Per the germline V gene, CDR1 is SGHDN and CDR2 is FVKESK. CDR3 length: 14 residues. V shed 6 bases, J shed 9 bases, and the junction held 10 bases outside the gene matches. The CDR3 spells CASSQTGLNRELFF. Here the CDR3 DNA reads TGTGCCAGCAGTCAGACAGGGCTGAACCGGGAGCTGTTTTTT.

This chain connects TRBV11-3 to TRBJ1-2; 9 bases map to TRBD1. Germline trimming cut 5 bases from V and 4 bases from J; bases unmatched to any gene: 8. The CDR3 covers 15 residues. CDR1 is SGHNT and CDR2 is YENEEA in the germline V gene. The CDR3 nucleotides are TGTGCCAGCAGCCGGGACAGGGAGCAGGGCTATGGCTACACCTTC. Translating gives CASSRDREQGYGYTF.

V and J are TRBV11-2 and TRBJ1-5; TRBD1 might be the D (6 bases). Germline CDR1 and CDR2: SGHAT and FQNNGV. The V and J ends lost 1 base and 7 bases respectively, with 8 bases between them. The CDR3 spans 13 residues. CDR3 coding DNA: TGTGCCAGCAGCTTAGGGGGGGCCCAGCCCCAGCATTTT. Translating gives CASSLGGAQPQHF.